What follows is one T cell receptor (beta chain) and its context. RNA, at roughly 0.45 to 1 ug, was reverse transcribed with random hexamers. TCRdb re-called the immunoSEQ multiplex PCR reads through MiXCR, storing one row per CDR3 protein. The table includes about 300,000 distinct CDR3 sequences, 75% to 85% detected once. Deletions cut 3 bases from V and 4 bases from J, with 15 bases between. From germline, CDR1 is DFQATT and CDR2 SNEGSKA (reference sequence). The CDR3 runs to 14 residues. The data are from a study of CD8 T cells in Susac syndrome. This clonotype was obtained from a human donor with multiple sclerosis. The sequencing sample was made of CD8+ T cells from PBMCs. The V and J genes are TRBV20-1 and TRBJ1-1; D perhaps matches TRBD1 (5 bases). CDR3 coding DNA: TGCAGTGCTAGGCCCAGGGAGGTCATCACTGAAGCTTTCTTT. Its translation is CSARPREVITEAFF.